This passage covers 25 T cell receptor beta chains from one sample sequenced in a study of CD8 T cells in ankylosing spondylitis. Overall study findings and caveats: Ankylosing spondylitis blood seemed to carry a telltale TCR beta motif made of eight highly homologous variants.

For these receptors, no antigen is known. TCRdb reprocessed the 5' RACE reads with MiXCR, giving one entry per CDR3 protein. The repertoire consists of 100,000 or so distinct CDR3 sequences, with roughly 9% occurring once and the leading ten covering approximately 30%. Sequenced sample: blood, either unsorted or a sorted T cell fraction (not recorded which). Receptor source: a male donor with ankylosing spondylitis.

There are many counts of this clonotype. This chain connects TRBV6-1 to TRBJ2-3, with D possibly being TRBD1 (6 bases). The germline V and J ends were trimmed by 6 bases and 3 bases, with 22 bases remaining between them. In germline, CDR1 is MNHNS, CDR2 SASEGT. The CDR3 covers 17 residues. This CDR3 is CASSQNRVLTQTDTQYF. The CDR3 nucleotides read TGTGCCAGCAGCCAAAACAGGGTCCTAACGCAGACAGATACGCAGTATTTT.

The chain links TRBV19 to TRBJ2-1; tentative D call: TRBD1 (6 bases). V shed 5 bases and J shed 1 base, with 12 bases lying between them. The CDR3 sequence is 15 residues long. Germline-derived CDR1 and CDR2 are LNHDA and SQIVND (reference sequence). In DNA, the CDR3 is TGTGCCAGTAGTTGGACGCAGGGGTCCTACAATGAGCAGTTCTTC. Encoded protein: CASSWTQGSYNEQFF.

This clonotype came up many times. This chain uses TRBV5-1 with TRBJ1-1; perhaps TRBD1 as D (5 bases). The CDR3 contains 17 residues. Between the trimmed V and J ends, which lost 4 bases and 4 bases, there was a span of 23 bases. Germline V gene sequence: CDR1 SGHRS, CDR2 YFSETQ. For the CDR3, the DNA is TGCGCCAGCAGCCCCCCGAGGGTTGGGGCGGTGATCACTGAAGCTTTCTTT. Translated, it gives CASSPPRVGAVITEAFF.

This clonotype has a count of ten or more. The CDR3 protein is CASSQGQHNQPQHF. The CDR3 coding sequence is TGTGCCAGCAGCCAGGGACAGCACAATCAGCCCCAGCATTTT. The rearrangement joins TRBV14 to TRBJ1-5; TRBD1 matches 7 bases. Losses at the gene ends were 3 bases for V and 3 bases for J; bases not matched to a gene: 2. The CDR3 covers 14 residues. CDR1 and CDR2 from the germline V gene are SGHDN and FVKESK.

This clonotype was recorded a few times. V is TRBV20-1 and J is TRBJ2-2, with TRBD1 as a possible D gene (5 bases). This CDR3 contains 17 residues. V lost 0 bases to trimming and J lost 0 bases, with 14 bases between them. Germline V lookup: CDR1 DFQATT, CDR2 SNEGSKA (reference sequence). Written as DNA, the CDR3 is TGCAGTGCTAGAGATCCCGACAGTCACTCGAACACCGGGGAGCTGTTTTTT. Translation gives CSARDPDSHSNTGELFF.

This clonotype appeared a few times. The J gene is TRBJ2-2, the V gene TRBV2; 9 positions agree with TRBD2. Trimming took 9 bases from V and 5 from J; bases not matched to a gene: 16. Germline CDR1 reads SNHLY; CDR2 reads FYNNEI. The CDR3 is 17 amino acids. Written as DNA, the CDR3 is TGTGCCAGTATAATGACACCGGGACTAGCTAAAACCGGGGAGCTGTTTTTT. This gives the protein CASIMTPGLAKTGELFF. The complete variable domain, with remaining parts taken from reference TRBV2 and TRBJ2-2, reads EPEVTQTPSHQVTQMGQEVILRCVPISNHLYFYWYRQILGQKVEFLVSFYNNEISEKSEIFDDQFSVERPDGSNFTLKIRSTKLEDSAMYFCASIMTPGLAKTGELFFGEGSRLTVL.

This clonotype was picked up a small number of times. The chain employs TRBV10-3 and TRBJ1-1; 11 nucleotides match TRBD1. The CDR3 is 15 amino acids. J gave up 3 bases and V 2 bases, and 2 bases lay outside the gene matches. In germline, CDR1 is ENHRY, CDR2 SYGVKD. Here the CDR3 DNA reads TGTGCCATCAGTGAGCCGGGACAGGGGGACACTGAAGCTTTCTTT. The encoded protein is CAISEPGQGDTEAFF.

A few counts support this clonotype. The chain uses TRBV11-2 and TRBJ2-6, with 13 bases identical to TRBD2. CDR1 is SGHAT and CDR2 is FQNNGV in the germline V gene. J gave up 3 bases and V 4 bases, and 9 bases lay outside the gene matches. CDR3 length: 19 residues. The CDR3 loop reads CASSSSGLAGVDGANVLTF. The CDR3 bases are TGTGCCAGCAGCTCAAGTGGACTAGCGGGAGTGGATGGGGCCAACGTCCTGACTTTC.

The sample holds many counts of this clonotype. The V and J genes are TRBV12-3 or TRBV12-4 and TRBJ2-1; D might be TRBD2 (6 bases). The germline V and J ends were trimmed by 3 bases and 7 bases, with 13 bases remaining between them. This CDR3 region has 14 residues. The CDR3 reads CASSLSRGRNEQFF. In DNA, the CDR3 is TGTGCCAGCAGTTTGTCGCGGGGAAGGAATGAGCAGTTCTTC.

This clonotype came up many times. The V gene is TRBV12-3 or TRBV12-4, the J gene TRBJ1-6, with D unclear. V was pared by 6 bases and J by 0 bases, with 9 bases between. CDR3 length: 15 amino acids. The CDR3: CASRIMSSYNSPLHF. In nucleotides, the CDR3 is TGTGCCAGCAGAATCATGAGCTCCTATAATTCACCCCTCCACTTT.

This clonotype was detected many times. The gene calls are TRBV5-1 and TRBJ2-1; 8 positions agree with TRBD1. CDR3 length: 14 residues. Germline-derived CDR1 and CDR2 are SGHRS and YFSETQ. V trimming: 4 bases; J trimming: 6 bases; junction bases outside the gene matches: 6. CDR3 nucleotides: TGCGCCAGCAGCGACCTTACAGGGGGCAATGAGCAGTTCTTC. Translation gives CASSDLTGGNEQFF.

This clonotype was counted ten times or more. The rearrangement uses TRBV4-1 and TRBJ1-1; D is perhaps TRBD1 (5 bases). The V end was cut by 4 bases, the J end by 2 bases, with 17 bases between. The V gene's germline CDR1 is MGHRA and CDR2 YSYEKL. CDR3 length equals 16 residues. The CDR3 reads CASSLPGPGTNTEAFF. The CDR3 bases are TGCGCCAGCAGCCTACCCGGTCCAGGGACTAACACTGAAGCTTTCTTT.

This clonotype occurred a few times. V gene TRBV11-1 combines with J gene TRBJ2-2, with 13 bases that match TRBD2. CDR3 length equals 18 residues. The V and J ends lost 6 bases and 4 bases, in that order; junction bases with no gene match: 11. CDR1 and CDR2 from the germline V gene are SGHAT and FQDESV (reference sequence). CDR3 sequence (DNA): TGTGCCAGCAGTACGGGACTAGCGGGGACCGCTTCCACCGGGGAGCTGTTTTTT. The encoded protein is CASSTGLAGTASTGELFF. The complete variable domain, with remaining parts taken from reference TRBV11-1 and TRBJ2-2, reads EAEVAQSPRYKITEKSQAVAFWCDPISGHATLYWYRQILGQGPELLVQFQDESVVDDSQLPKDRFSAERLKGVDSTLKIQPAELGDSAMYLCASSTGLAGTASTGELFFGEGSRLTVL.

The V gene is TRBV20-1, the J gene TRBJ2-2; TRBD2 agrees at 12 bases. Germline values: CDR1 DFQATT, CDR2 SNEGSKA (reference sequence). The CDR3 loop spans 15 amino acids. After removal of 3 bases from V and 6 bases from J, the junction contained 5 bases not matched to a gene. This CDR3 reads CSASPTSGRAGELFF. In nucleotides, the CDR3 is TGCAGTGCTAGCCCGACTAGCGGGAGAGCCGGGGAGCTGTTTTTT.

V gene TRBV12-3 or TRBV12-4 combines with J gene TRBJ2-3, with a weak D call TRBD2 (5 bases). This CDR3 contains 17 residues. The V gene lost 3 bases and the J gene lost 3 bases, with 19 bases spanning the gap. The CDR3 sequence: CASSFFGEREMTDTQYF. CDR3 sequence (DNA): TGTGCCAGCAGTTTCTTCGGGGAGAGGGAAATGACAGATACGCAGTATTTT.

As concerns this clonotype: Here the CDR3 omits its conserved ending phenylalanine or tryptophan, so a read error is the likely source. This chain connects TRBV5-6 to TRBJ2-2; a weak D match, TRBD1 (6 bases). Germline V gene sequence: CDR1 SGHDT, CDR2 YYEEEE. This CDR3 has 15 amino acids. The ends were cut back, 4 bases at V and 6 bases at J, with 16 bases in the middle. The CDR3 bases are TGTGCCAGCAGCCTTGGACCAAACAGGGCCGGGGAGCTGTTTTCT. This encodes CASSLGPNRAGELFS.

The chain recombines TRBV5-1 with TRBJ1-2, with D possibly TRBD1 on 5 matching bases. V dropped 1 base and J dropped 0 bases, with 10 bases sitting between them. This CDR3 contains 15 residues. Germline assignment: CDR1 SGHRS and CDR2 YFSETQ. In nucleotides, the CDR3 is TGCGCCAGCAGCTTGTCGACAGCTTCTAACTATGGCTACACCTTC. It encodes CASSLSTASNYGYTF.

This clonotype is classed as medium-sized. The chain links TRBV7-2 to TRBJ2-1, with 9 bases that match TRBD2. Per germline, CDR1 SGHTA and CDR2 FQGNSA. V dropped 5 bases and J dropped 6; count of bases not matched to a gene: 14. The CDR3 spans 17 residues. The CDR3 loop is CASSPTEVIAGVNEQFF. DNA for the CDR3: TGTGCCAGCAGCCCCACTGAGGTAATAGCGGGAGTCAATGAGCAGTTCTTC.

This clonotype was recorded many times. The chain joins TRBV7-9 to TRBJ2-7, with 7 bases lining up with TRBD2. With 3 bases clipped from V and 6 bases from J, the junction kept 2 bases outside the gene matches. Germline-derived CDR1 and CDR2 are SEHNR and FQNEAQ (reference sequence). This CDR3 contains 12 residues. The CDR3 reads CASSFGEGEQYV. CDR3 coding DNA: TGTGCCAGCAGCTTTGGGGAGGGCGAGCAGTACGTC.

Written as DNA, the CDR3 is TGCAGTGCATGGGGAATAGCGGGCCCATCCGAGCAGTACTTC. Translation gives CSAWGIAGPSEQYF. This sequence joins TRBV20-1 and TRBJ2-7, with TRBD2 matching over 7 bases. There are 14 residues in the CDR3. Germline assignment: CDR1 DFQATT and CDR2 SNEGSKA (reference sequence). J lost 6 bases, V lost 6 bases, and 14 bases had no gene match.

The table lists this clonotype with a count of one. The J gene is TRBJ2-1, the V gene TRBV11-1; 10 bases line up with TRBD2. V was clipped by 5 bases and J by 4 bases; unmatched bases: 8. Germline-derived CDR1 and CDR2 are SGHAT and FQDESV (reference sequence). The CDR3 runs 16 residues. CDR3: CASSPGTSEKYNEQFF. In DNA, the CDR3 is TGTGCCAGCAGCCCGGGGACTAGCGAAAAATACAATGAGCAGTTCTTC.

This clonotype was counted a few times. V and J are TRBV18 and TRBJ2-7; D remains ambiguous. The ends were cut back, 3 bases at V and 3 bases at J, with 12 bases in the middle. The CDR3 is 14 residues long. Germline loops: CDR1 KGHSH, CDR2 LQKENI. The CDR3 nucleotides read TGTGCCAGCTCACCTGCCCTCCAGGTCTACGAGCAGTACTTC. Translation: CASSPALQVYEQYF.

The table lists this clonotype with a few counts. This chain connects TRBV12-5 to TRBJ2-4; D ambiguous. Germline CDR1 is LGHNT and CDR2 is FRNRAP. Trimming took off 0 bases at V and 0 bases at J, with 15 bases between the two ends. CDR3 length: 18 amino acids. The CDR3 sequence: CASGLVRRSLIAKNIQYF. For the CDR3, the DNA is TGTGCTAGTGGTTTGGTACGGCGGTCGCTAATAGCCAAAAACATTCAGTACTTC.

Ten or more counts support this clonotype. The chain uses TRBV7-6 and TRBJ2-4; possibly TRBD2 for D (6 bases). Germline values: CDR1 SGHVS, CDR2 FNYEAQ. The CDR3 is made up of 15 amino acids. V was cut by 5 bases and J by 5 bases, with 16 bases left in between. CDR3 residues: CASSRDSSPENIQYF. CDR3 DNA: TGTGCCAGCAGCCGGGACTCCTCCCCCGAAAACATTCAGTACTTC.

This clonotype was counted at least ten times. This chain's CDR3 is CASSEGESFTEAFF. CDR3 coding DNA: TGCGCCAGCAGTGAAGGGGAGAGTTTCACTGAAGCTTTCTTT. The genes are TRBV10-1 and TRBJ1-1; tentatively, D is TRBD1 (5 bases). Trimming left V 3 bases short and J 4 bases short, with 12 bases between. Germline-derived CDR1 and CDR2 are WNHNN and SYGVQD (reference sequence). The CDR3 spans 14 residues.